This TCR beta chain came from a study of CD8 T cells in ankylosing spondylitis. The V gene end was trimmed by 7 bases and the J gene end by 4 bases; junction bases not matched to a gene: 9. The CDR3 has 13 residues. Germline values: CDR1 SQVTM, CDR2 ANQGSEA. Using its own MiXCR run on the 5' RACE reads, TCRdb lists one record per CDR3 protein. The data show around 22,000 distinct CDR3 sequences, around 13% seen once. The material sequenced was blood. This rearrangement joins TRBV29-1 to TRBJ2-7; 8 bases line up with TRBD1. This clonotype was sampled from a male donor with ankylosing spondylitis or in good health (not recorded which). This CDR3 is CSAQGQAYYEQYF. CDR3 bases: TGCAGCGCTCAGGGACAGGCCTATTACGAGCAGTACTTC.